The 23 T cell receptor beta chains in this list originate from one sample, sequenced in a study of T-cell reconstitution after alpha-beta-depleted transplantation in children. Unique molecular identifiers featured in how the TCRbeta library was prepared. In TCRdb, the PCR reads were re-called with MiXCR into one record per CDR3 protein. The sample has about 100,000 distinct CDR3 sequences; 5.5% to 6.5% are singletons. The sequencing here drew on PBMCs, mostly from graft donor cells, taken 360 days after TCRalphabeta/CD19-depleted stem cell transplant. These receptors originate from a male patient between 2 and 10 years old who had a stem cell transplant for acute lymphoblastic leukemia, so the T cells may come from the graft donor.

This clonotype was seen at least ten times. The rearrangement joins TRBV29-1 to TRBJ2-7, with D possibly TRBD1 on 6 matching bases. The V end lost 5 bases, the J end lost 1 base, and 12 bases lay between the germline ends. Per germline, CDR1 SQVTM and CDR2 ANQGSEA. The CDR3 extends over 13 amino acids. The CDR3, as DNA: TGCAGCGTTATAACAGGGAGTTCCTACGAGCAGTACTTC. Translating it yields CSVITGSSYEQYF.

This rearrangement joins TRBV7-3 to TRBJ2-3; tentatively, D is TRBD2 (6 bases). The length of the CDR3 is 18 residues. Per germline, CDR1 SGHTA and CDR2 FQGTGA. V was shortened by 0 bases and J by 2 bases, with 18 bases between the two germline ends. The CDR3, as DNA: TGTGCCAGCAGCTTAACGAAGATAGCGGTTTCTTTCACAGATACGCAGTATTTT. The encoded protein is CASSLTKIAVSFTDTQYF.

The chain's CDR3 is CSARALSLTNTEAFF. The CDR3 DNA is TGCAGTGCTAGAGCCCTATCTCTCACGAACACTGAAGCTTTCTTT. This chain links TRBV20-1 with TRBJ1-1; D not resolved. The CDR3 runs to 15 residues. The ends were cut back, 1 base at V and 1 base at J, with 13 bases in the middle. The germline V gene encodes CDR1 DFQATT and CDR2 SNEGSKA (reference sequence).

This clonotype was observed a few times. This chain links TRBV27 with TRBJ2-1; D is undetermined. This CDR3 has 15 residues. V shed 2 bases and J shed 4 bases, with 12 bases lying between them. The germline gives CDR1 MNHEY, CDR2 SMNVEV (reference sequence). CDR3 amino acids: CASSLTGSVYNEQFF. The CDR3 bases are TGTGCCAGCAGTTTAACCGGATCCGTATACAATGAGCAGTTCTTC.

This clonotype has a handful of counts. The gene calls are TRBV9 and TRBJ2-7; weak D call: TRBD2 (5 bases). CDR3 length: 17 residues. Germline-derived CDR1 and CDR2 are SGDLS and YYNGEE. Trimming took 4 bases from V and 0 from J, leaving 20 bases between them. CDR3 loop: CASSPRAGDPLSYEQYF. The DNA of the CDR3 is TGTGCCAGCAGCCCCCGGGCCGGGGATCCCCTCTCCTACGAGCAGTACTTC. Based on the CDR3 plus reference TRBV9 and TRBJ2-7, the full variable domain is DSGVTQTPKHLITATGQRVTLRCSPRSGDLSVYWYQQSLDQGLQFLIQYYNGEERAKGNILERFSAQQFPDLHSELNLSSLELGDSALYFCASSPRAGDPLSYEQYFGPGTRLTVT.

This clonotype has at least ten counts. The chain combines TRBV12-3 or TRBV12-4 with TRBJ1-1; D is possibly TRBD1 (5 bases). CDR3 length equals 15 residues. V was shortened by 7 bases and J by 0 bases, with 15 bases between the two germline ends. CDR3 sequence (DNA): TGTGCCAGCACCCTCACCGGGACGTTGAACACTGAAGCTTTCTTT. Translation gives CASTLTGTLNTEAFF.

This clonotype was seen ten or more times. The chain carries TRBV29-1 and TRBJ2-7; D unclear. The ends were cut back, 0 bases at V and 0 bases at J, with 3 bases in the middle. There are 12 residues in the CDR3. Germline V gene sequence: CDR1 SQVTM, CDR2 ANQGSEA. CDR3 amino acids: CSVEDHSYEQYF. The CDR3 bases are TGCAGCGTTGAAGACCACTCCTACGAGCAGTACTTC.

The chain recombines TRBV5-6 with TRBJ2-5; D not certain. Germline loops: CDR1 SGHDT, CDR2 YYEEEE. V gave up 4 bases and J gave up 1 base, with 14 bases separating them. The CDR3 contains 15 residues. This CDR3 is CASSLRTDPQETQYF. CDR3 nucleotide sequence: TGTGCCAGCAGCCTTAGGACGGACCCCCAAGAGACCCAGTACTTC.

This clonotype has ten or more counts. This chain's CDR3 is CASTDPTGTATSGSMWEQYF. CDR3 DNA: TGTGCCAGCACTGACCCCACCGGGACAGCAACTAGCGGGAGTATGTGGGAGCAGTACTTC. The chain carries TRBV2 and TRBJ2-7; 11 bases align to TRBD2. Germline V lookup: CDR1 SNHLY, CDR2 FYNNEI. Trimming cost V 7 bases and J 7 bases; bases outside gene matches: 27. The CDR3 sequence is 20 residues long.

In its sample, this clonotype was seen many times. As DNA, the CDR3 is TGTGCCATCAGTGAAACCGGGACACCGGGGGCGCGTGTTTATTTT. Its translation is CAISETGTPGARVYF. The chain has TRBV10-3 and TRBJ1-3; TRBD1 might be the D (6 bases). The germline gives CDR1 ENHRY, CDR2 SYGVKD. The CDR3 is 15 residues long. V lost 3 bases and J lost 16, with 25 bases in between.

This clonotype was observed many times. The CDR3 is CATSEWDTQYF. The DNA of the CDR3 is TGTGCCACCAGTGAGTGGGATACGCAGTATTTT. The chain couples TRBV24-1 to TRBJ2-3; no firm D call. Per germline, CDR1 KGHDR and CDR2 SFDVKD. This CDR3 comprises 11 residues. V was trimmed by 4 bases and J by 6 bases, leaving 4 bases between them.

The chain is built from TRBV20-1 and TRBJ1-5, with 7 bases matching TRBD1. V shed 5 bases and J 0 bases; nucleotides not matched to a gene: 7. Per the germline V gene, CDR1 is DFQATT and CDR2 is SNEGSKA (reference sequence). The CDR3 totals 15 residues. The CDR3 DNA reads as TGCAGTGCTCGGGGACAGACCGATAGCAATCAGCCCCAGCATTTT. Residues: CSARGQTDSNQPQHF.

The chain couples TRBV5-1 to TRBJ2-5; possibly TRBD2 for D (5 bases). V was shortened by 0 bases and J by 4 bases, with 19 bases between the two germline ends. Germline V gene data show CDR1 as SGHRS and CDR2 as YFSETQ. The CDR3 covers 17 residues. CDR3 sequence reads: CASSLARVGERRETQYF. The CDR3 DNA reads TGCGCCAGCAGCTTGGCTCGGGTCGGGGAGAGGAGAGAGACCCAGTACTTC.

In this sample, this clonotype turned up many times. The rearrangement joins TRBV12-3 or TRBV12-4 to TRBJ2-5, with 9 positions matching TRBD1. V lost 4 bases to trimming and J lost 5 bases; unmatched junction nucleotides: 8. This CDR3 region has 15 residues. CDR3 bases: TGTGCCAGCAGTTGGGAGGACAGGGGAAGCGAGACCCAGTACTTC. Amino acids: CASSWEDRGSETQYF.

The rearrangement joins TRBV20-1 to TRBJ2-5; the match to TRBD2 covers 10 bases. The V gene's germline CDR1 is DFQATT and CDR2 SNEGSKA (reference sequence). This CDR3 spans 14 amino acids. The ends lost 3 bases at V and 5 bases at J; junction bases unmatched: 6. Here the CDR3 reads CSAREDSGGETQYF. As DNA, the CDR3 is TGCAGTGCTAGGGAAGATAGCGGGGGGGAGACCCAGTACTTC.

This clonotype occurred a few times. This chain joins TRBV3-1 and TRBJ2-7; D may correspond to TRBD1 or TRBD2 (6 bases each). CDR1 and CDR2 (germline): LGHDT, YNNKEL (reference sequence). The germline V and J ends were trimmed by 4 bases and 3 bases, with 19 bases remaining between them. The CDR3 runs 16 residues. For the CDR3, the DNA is TGTGCCAGCAGCCCCCAGGGGCGGGACGGGTTCTACGAGCAGTACTTC. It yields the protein CASSPQGRDGFYEQYF.

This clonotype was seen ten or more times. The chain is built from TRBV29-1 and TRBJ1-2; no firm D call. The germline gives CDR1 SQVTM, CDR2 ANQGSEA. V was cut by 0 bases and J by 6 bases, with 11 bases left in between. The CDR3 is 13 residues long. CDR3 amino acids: CSVEERQSNGYTF. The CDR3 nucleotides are TGCAGCGTTGAAGAGCGGCAGAGTAATGGCTACACCTTC.

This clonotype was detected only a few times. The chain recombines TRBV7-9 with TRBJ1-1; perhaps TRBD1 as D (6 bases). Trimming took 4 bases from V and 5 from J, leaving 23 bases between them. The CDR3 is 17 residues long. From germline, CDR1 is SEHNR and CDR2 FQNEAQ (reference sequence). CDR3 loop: CASSSIRSSQGRTEAFF. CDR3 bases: TGTGCCAGCAGCTCAATACGGTCGTCACAGGGTCGGACTGAAGCTTTCTTT.

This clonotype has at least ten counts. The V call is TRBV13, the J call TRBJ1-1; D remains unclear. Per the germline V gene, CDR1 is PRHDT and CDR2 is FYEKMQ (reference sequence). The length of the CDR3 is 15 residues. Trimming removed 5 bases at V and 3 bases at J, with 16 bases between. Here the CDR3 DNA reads TGTGCCAGCAGCCCCCAGGAGAATGCGGACACTGAAGCTTTCTTT. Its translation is CASSPQENADTEAFF.

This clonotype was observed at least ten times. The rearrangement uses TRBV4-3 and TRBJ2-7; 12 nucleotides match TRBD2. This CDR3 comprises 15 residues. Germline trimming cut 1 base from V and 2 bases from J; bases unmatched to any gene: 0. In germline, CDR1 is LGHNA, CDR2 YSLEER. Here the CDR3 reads CASSQGLAGAYEQYF. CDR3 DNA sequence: TGCGCCAGCAGCCAAGGACTAGCGGGGGCCTACGAGCAGTACTTC.

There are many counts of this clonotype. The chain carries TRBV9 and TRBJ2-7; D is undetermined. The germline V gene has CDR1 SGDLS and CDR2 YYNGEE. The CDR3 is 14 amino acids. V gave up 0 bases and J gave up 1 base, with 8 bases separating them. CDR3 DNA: TGTGCCAGCAGCGTAGCTCCTGATTCCTACGAGCAGTACTTC. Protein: CASSVAPDSYEQYF.

CDR3 amino acids: CASSADPSGRVLWGTDTQYF. In DNA form, the CDR3 reads TGTGCCAGCAGCGCCGATCCTAGCGGGAGGGTCCTCTGGGGGACAGATACGCAGTATTTT. The chain uses TRBV7-3 and TRBJ2-3; 12 bases map to TRBD2. V shed 5 bases, J shed 3 bases, and the junction held 18 bases outside the gene matches. Germline CDR1 reads SGHTA; CDR2 reads FQGTGA. The CDR3 loop spans 20 amino acids.

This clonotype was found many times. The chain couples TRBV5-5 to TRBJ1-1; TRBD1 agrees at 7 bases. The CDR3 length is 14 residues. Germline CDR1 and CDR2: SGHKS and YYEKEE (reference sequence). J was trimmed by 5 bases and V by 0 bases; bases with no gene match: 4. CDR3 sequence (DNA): TGTGCCAGCAGCTTGGGACAGGGAGGAACTGAAGCTTTCTTT. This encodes CASSLGQGGTEAFF.